The subject of this entry is one T cell receptor (beta chain). Nominally healthy donors provided the samples, though records likely missed some immune exposures. This entry belongs to a study of cytomegalovirus exposure and HLA in healthy donors. Germline lookup yields CDR1 LNHDA and CDR2 SQIVND (reference sequence). The CDR3 spans 14 residues. V lost 3 bases, J lost 1 base, and 3 bases stayed unmatched. PCR involved 60 Vbeta and 13 Jbeta primers. In the original analysis: Approximately 79 million unique TCR beta chains, around 10 million of them shared, were counted by a later analysis. Measured with immunoSEQ multiplex PCR; TCRdb has only the in-frame clones, and not every one. For V, J and clone size, that table is used; D and trimming come from the DNA. The data show approximately 120,000 clones, with 76% seen just once and about 8% held by the top ten.

The sample consisted of PBMCs. The receptor was isolated from a woman between 50 and 59 years old in good health and CMV-seropositive. The chain links TRBV19 to TRBJ2-7, with 7 bases that match TRBD1. The DNA for the CDR3 is TGTGCCAGTAGTATCCGGACAGGATCCTACGAGCAGTACTTC. Encoded protein: CASSIRTGSYEQYF.